This entry describes one TCR beta chain. Trimming took off 2 bases at V and 1 base at J, with 11 bases between the two ends. Germline CDR1 KGHSH, CDR2 LQKENI. The CDR3 totals 16 residues. TCRdb's table, derived via immunoSEQ multiplex PCR, lists solely in-frame clones and lacks some. This table has 2 million to 2.5 million clones, roughly 90% appearing once. These data come from a study of shared clonotypes between healthy human individuals. Sequencing was done on a sample of naive CD4+ T cells from PBMCs. This sample's subset: CD45RA+ positively selected. The source is a man younger than 35 in good health. Some clones in this sample may be carry-over from other donors' samples. V usage is TRBV18 and J usage is TRBJ2-2; D unclear. The CDR3 here is CASSPVLAENTGELFF. As DNA, the CDR3 is TGTGCCAGCTCACCAGTTTTGGCAGAGAACACCGGGGAGCTGTTTTTT. The whole variable domain, filled in from reference TRBV18 and TRBJ2-2, reads NAGVMQNPRHLVRRRGQEARLRCSPMKGHSHVYWYRQLPEEGLKFMVYLQKENIIDESGMPKERFSAEFPKEGPSILRIQQVVRGDSAAYFCASSPVLAENTGELFFGEGSRLTVL.